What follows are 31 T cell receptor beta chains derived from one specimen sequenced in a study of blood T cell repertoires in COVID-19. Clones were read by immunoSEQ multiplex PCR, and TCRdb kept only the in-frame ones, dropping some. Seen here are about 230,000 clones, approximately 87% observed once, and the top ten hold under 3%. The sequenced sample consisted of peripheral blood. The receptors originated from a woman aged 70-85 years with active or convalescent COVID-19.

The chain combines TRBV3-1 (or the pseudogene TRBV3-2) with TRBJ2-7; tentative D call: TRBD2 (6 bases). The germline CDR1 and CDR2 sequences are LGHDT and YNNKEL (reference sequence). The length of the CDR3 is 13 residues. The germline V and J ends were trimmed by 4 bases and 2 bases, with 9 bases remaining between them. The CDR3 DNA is TGTGCCAGCAGCCTCCTAGCGACCTACGAGCAGTACTTC. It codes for CASSLLATYEQYF.

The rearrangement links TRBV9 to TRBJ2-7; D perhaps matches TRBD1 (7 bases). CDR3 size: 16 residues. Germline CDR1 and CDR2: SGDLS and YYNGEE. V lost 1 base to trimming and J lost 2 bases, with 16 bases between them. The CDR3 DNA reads TGTGCCAGCAGCGTAAGTGGAGGGGGACAGACCTACGAGCAGTACTTC. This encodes CASSVSGGGQTYEQYF.

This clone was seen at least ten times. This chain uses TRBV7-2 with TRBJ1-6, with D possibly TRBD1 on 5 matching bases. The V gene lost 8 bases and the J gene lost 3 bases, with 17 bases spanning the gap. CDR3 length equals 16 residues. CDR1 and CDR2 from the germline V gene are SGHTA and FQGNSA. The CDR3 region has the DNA TGTGCCAGCGGGAGGGGTTTTAGGAACTATAATTCACCCCTCCACTTT. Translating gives CASGRGFRNYNSPLHF.

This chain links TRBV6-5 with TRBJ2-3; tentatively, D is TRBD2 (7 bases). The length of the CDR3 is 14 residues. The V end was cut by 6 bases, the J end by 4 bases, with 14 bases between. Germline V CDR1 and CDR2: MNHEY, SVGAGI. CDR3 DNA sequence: TGTGCCAGCAGGCCGGGGGGCTTGTCAGATACGCAGTATTTT. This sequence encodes CASRPGGLSDTQYF.

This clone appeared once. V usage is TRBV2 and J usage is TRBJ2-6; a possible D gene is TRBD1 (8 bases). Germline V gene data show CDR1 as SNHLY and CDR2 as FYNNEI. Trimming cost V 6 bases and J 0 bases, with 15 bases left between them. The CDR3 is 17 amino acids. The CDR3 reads CASRDRGLNSGANVLTF. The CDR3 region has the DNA TGTGCCAGCAGAGACAGGGGACTAAACTCTGGGGCCAACGTCCTGACTTTC.

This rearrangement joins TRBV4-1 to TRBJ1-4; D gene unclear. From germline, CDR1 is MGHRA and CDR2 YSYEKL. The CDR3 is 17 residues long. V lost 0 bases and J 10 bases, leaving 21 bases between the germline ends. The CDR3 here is CASSQDRKRGGQGKLFF. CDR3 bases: TGCGCCAGCAGCCAAGATAGGAAGCGGGGAGGGCAAGGAAAACTGTTTTTT.

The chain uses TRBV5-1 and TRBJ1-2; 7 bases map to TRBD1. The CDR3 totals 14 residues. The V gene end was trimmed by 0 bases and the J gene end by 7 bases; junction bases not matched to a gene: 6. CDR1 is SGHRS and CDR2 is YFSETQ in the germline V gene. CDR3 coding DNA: TGCGCCAGCAGCTTGGATGAGGGGGCGGGTGGCTACACCTTC. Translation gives CASSLDEGAGGYTF.

The chain's CDR3 is CASSPRGSNSGNTIYF. The CDR3 region has the DNA TGTGCCAGCAGCCCAAGGGGTTCTAACTCTGGAAACACCATATATTTT. This chain joins TRBV7-6 and TRBJ1-3, with D maybe TRBD1 (5 bases). Trimming cost V 5 bases and J 0 bases, with 14 bases left between them. This CDR3 has 16 residues. CDR1 and CDR2 (germline): SGHVS, FNYEAQ.

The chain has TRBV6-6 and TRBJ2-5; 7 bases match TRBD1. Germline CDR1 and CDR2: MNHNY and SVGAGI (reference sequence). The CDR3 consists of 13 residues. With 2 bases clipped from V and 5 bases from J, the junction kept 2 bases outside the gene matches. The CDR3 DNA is TGTGCCAGCAGTTACAGGGGACAGGAGACCCAGTACTTC. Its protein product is CASSYRGQETQYF.

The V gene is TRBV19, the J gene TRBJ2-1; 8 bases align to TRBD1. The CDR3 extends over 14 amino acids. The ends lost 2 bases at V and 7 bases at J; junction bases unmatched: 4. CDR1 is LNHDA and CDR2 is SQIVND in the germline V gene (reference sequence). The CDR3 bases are TGTGCCAGTAGTATACAGGGGGCAAGAAATGAGCAGTTCTTC. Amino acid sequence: CASSIQGARNEQFF.

For the CDR3, the DNA is TGTGCCTGGACGCGTCCGGGGACAATAAGGCTTGTGACCCAGTACTTC. Encoded protein: CAWTRPGTIRLVTQYF. This rearrangement joins TRBV30 to TRBJ2-5, with D perhaps TRBD1 (6 bases). The length of the CDR3 is 16 residues. With 4 bases removed from V and 7 bases from J, the gap between germline ends came to 25 bases. Germline assignment: CDR1 GTSNPN and CDR2 SVGIG (reference sequence).

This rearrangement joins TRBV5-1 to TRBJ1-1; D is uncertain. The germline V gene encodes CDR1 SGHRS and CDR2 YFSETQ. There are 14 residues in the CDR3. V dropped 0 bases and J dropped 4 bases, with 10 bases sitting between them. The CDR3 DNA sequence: TGCGCCAGCAGCTTGGTTAATAGCGGCACTGAAGCTTTCTTT. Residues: CASSLVNSGTEAFF.

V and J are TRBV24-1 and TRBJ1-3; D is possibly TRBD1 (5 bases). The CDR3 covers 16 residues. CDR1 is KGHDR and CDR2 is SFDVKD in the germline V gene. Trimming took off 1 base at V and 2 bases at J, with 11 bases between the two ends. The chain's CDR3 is CATSDFEQGTGNTIYF. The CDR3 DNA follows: TGTGCCACCAGTGATTTCGAGCAGGGTACTGGAAACACCATATATTTT.

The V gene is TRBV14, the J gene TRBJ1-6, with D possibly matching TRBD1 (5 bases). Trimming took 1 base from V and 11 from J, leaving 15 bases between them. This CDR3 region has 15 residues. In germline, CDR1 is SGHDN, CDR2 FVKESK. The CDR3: CASSQGLGELTPLHF. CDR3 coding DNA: TGTGCCAGCAGCCAAGGTTTAGGGGAACTAACACCCCTCCACTTT.

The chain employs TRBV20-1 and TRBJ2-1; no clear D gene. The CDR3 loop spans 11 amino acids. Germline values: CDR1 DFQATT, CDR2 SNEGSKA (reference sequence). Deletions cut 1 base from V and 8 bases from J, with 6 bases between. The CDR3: CSARVSYEQFF. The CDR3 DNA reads TGCAGTGCTAGAGTTAGCTATGAGCAGTTCTTC.

CDR3 coding DNA: TGTGCCAGCAGCCCGTGGACAGGGACAGGCTCTGGGGCCAACGTCCTGACTTTC. Protein product: CASSPWTGTGSGANVLTF. The chain couples TRBV5-8 to TRBJ2-6, with 8 bases aligning to TRBD1. CDR1 is SGHTS, CDR2 YDEGEE, per germline. Unmatched junction bases numbered 9, after V lost 4 bases and J lost 0 bases. CDR3 length: 18 residues.

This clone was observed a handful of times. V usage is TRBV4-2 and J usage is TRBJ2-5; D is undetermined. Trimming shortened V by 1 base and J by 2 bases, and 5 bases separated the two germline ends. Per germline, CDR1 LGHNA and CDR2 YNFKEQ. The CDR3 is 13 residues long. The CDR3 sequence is CASSQGQQETQYF. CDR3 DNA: TGTGCCAGCAGCCAAGGGCAGCAAGAGACCCAGTACTTC.

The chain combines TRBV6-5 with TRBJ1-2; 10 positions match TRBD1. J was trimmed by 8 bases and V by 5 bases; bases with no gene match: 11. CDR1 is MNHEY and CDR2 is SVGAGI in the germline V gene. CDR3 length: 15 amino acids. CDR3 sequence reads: CASSLTGTGAGGYTF. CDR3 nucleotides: TGTGCCAGCAGTCTTACCGGGACAGGGGCAGGAGGCTACACCTTC.

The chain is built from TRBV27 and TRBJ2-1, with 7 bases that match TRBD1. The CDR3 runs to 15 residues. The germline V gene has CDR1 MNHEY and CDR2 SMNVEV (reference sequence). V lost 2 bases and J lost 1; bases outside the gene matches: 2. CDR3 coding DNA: TGTGCCAGCAGTTTAAGACAGGGATCCTACAATGAGCAGTTCTTC. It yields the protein CASSLRQGSYNEQFF.

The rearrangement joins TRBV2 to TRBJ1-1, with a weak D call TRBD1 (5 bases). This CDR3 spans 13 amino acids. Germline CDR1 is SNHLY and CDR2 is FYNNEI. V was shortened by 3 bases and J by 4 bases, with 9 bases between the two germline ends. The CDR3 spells CASSDDSSTEAFF. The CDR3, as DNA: TGTGCCAGCAGTGACGACAGCTCCACTGAAGCTTTCTTT. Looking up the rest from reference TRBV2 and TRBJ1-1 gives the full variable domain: EPEVTQTPSHQVTQMGQEVILRCVPISNHLYFYWYRQILGQKVEFLVSFYNNEISEKSEIFDDQFSVERPDGSNFTLKIRSTKLEDSAMYFCASSDDSSTEAFFGQGTRLTVV.

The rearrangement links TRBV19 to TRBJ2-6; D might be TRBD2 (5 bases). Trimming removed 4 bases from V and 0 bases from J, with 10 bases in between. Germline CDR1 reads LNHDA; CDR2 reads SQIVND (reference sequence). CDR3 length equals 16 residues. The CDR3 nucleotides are TGTGCCAGTAGTAGCGGGCGATACTCTGGGGCCAACGTCCTGACTTTC. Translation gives CASSSGRYSGANVLTF.

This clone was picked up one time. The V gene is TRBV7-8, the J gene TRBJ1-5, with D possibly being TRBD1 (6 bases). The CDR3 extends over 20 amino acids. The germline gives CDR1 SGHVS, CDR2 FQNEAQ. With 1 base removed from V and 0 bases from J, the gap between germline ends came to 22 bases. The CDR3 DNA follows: TGTGCCAGCAGCTTAGTGTTTCCGGGACGAGTGGGACATAGCAATCAGCCCCAGCATTTT. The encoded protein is CASSLVFPGRVGHSNQPQHF.

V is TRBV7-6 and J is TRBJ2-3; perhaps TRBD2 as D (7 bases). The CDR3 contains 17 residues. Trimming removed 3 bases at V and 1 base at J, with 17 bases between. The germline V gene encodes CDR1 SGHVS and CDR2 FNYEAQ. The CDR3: CASSFSGGGGRTDTQYF. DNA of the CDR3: TGTGCCAGCAGCTTTTCGGGGGGCGGGGGCCGCACAGATACGCAGTATTTT.

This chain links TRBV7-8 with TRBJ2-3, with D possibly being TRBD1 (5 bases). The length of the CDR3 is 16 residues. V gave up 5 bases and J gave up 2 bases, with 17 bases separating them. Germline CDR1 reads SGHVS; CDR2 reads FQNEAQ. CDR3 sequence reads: CASSPRVAGITDTQYF. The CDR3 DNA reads TGTGCCAGCAGCCCTCGGGTGGCAGGGATCACAGATACGCAGTATTTT. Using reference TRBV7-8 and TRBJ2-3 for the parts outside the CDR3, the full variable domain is GAGVSQSPRYKVAKRGQDVALRCDPISGHVSLFWYQQALGQGPEFLTYFQNEAQLDKSGLPSDRFFAERPEGSVSTLKIQRTQQEDSAVYLCASSPRVAGITDTQYFGPGTRLTVL.

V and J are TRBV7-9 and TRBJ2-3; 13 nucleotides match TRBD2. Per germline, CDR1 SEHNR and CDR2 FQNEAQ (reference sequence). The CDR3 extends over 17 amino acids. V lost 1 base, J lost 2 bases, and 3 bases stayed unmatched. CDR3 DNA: TGTGCCAGCAGCTTAGAGGGACTAGCGGGACCCACAGATACGCAGTATTTT. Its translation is CASSLEGLAGPTDTQYF.

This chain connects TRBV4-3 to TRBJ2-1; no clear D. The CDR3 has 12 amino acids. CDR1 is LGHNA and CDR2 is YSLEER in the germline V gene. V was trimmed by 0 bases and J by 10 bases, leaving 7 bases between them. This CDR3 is CASSQDRYEQFF. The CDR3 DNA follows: TGCGCCAGCAGCCAAGATCGGTACGAGCAGTTCTTC.

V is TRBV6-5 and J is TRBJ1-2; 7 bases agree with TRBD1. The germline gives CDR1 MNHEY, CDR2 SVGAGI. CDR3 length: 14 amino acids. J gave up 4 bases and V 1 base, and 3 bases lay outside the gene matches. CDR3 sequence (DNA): TGTGCCAGCAGTTACTTGGGACAGTCCTATGGCTACACCTTC. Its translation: CASSYLGQSYGYTF.

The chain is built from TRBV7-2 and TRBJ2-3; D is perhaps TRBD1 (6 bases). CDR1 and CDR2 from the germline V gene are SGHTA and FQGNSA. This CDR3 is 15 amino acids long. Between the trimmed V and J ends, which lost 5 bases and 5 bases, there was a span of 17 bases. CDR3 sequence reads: CASSPMGAREDTQYF. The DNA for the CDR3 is TGTGCCAGCAGCCCTATGGGGGCCCGGGAAGATACGCAGTATTTT.

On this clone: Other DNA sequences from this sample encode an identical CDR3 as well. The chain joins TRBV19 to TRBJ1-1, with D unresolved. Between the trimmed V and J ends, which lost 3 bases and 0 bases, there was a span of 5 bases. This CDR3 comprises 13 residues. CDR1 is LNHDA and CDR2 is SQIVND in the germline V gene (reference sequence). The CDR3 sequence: CASSISVNTEAFF. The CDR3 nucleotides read TGTGCCAGTAGTATCTCGGTGAACACTGAAGCTTTCTTT.

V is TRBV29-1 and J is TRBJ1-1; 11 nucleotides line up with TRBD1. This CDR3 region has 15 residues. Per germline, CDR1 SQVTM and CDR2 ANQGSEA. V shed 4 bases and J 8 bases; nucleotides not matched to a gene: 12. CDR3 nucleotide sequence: TGCAGCGTTGGGGGGACAGGGGGTTGGAGCCCCGAAGCTTTCTTT. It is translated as CSVGGTGGWSPEAFF. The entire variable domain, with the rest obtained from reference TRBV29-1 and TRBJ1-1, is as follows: SAVISQKPSRDICQRGTSLTIQCQVDSQVTMMFWYRQQPGQSLTLIATANQGSEATYESGFVIDKFPISRPNLTFSTLTVSNMSPEDSSIYLCSVGGTGGWSPEAFFGQGTRLTVV.

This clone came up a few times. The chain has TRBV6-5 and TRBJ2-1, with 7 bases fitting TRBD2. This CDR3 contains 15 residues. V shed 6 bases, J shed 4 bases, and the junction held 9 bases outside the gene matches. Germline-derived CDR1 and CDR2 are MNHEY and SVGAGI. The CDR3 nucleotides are TGTGCCAGCAGAAGACTAGGGACTACATACAATGAGCAGTTCTTC. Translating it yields CASRRLGTTYNEQFF.